The rows below give T cell receptor beta chains drawn from one sample of a study of Ad26.COV2.S vaccination and SARS-CoV-2 variants. The assay was immunoSEQ multiplex PCR, and TCRdb's table has in-frame clones only and misses some. The sample has about 350,000 clones, 85% to 90% seen once. Sequencing used peripheral blood, obtained in a trial of Ad26.COV2.S vaccine versus placebo. These receptors were obtained from a person between 18 and 60 years old who received the Ad26.COV2.S COVID-19 vaccine or a placebo. CDR3s include the opening cysteine and the closing phenylalanine or tryptophan.

v_call cdr3_aa
TRBV11-1 CASSLAFEGNTEAFF
TRBV5-1 CASSLLDSSGASGAFF
TRBV9 CASSAGEYGYTF
TRBV28 CASRSHPGAGYTDTQYF
TRBV9 CASSGGASGRNTGELFF
TRBV24-1 CATSDSGTEQPQHF
TRBV28 CASTYDFEEGATEAFF
TRBV12-5 CASGSMGANEKLFF
TRBV2 CASSRTLYEQYF
TRBV5-1 CASSLEAGSYEQYF
TRBV28 CASSSTGLAFSSSYNEQFF
TRBV28 CASSLQGGFFYEQYF
TRBV5-6 CASSLIVGGRIGTEAFF
TRBV15 CATSRGPEAFF
TRBV3-1/TRBV3-2 CASSLFGGELFF
TRBV11-3 CASSLDLDYEQYF
TRBV20-1 CSASPPAGTDTQYF
TRBV12-3/TRBV12-4 CASSLPGHPLAFF
TRBV7-2 CASSLGTHQETQYF
TRBV6-2/TRBV6-3 CASSYLARGVNQPQHF
TRBV2 CASRRGDPYNEQFF
TRBV7-8 CASSLRDRVSYEQYF